The sequence of this T cell receptor (beta chain) was determined in a study of cytomegalovirus exposure and HLA in healthy donors. The overall study: An analysis done earlier identified 120 million or so unique TCR beta sequences from approximately 200 million T cells. Researchers found that approximately 77% of about 400 genotyped donors fell within the Caucasian-associated ancestry cluster. Study findings and constraints: It was shown in a later analysis that HLA-associated TCR beta chains were more clonally expanded than other, equally common chains. Exclusion applied to some V segments, including TRBV6-2 and TRBV6-3, as they were indistinguishable.

The trim removed 1 base at V and 4 bases at J, leaving 8 bases unmatched. The CDR3 length is 15 residues. Looked up from germline, CDR1 is SGHNT and CDR2 is YYREEE (reference sequence). PCR primers comprised 60 Vbeta and 13 Jbeta primers. Profiling relied on immunoSEQ multiplex PCR, and the TCRdb table lists in-frame clones only, not all of them. The sample has approximately 160,000 clones, 84% seen once. In the case of this clone: Its antigen remains unknown.

V gene TRBV5-4 combines with J gene TRBJ2-7, with 7 bases lining up with TRBD1. The origin of this receptor is a man aged 18-30 years in good health and CMV-seronegative. Sequenced input: PBMCs. The CDR3 here is CASSLSPGGRYEQYF. CDR3 nucleotide sequence: TGTGCCAGCAGCTTGAGTCCAGGGGGAAGGTACGAGCAGTACTTC.